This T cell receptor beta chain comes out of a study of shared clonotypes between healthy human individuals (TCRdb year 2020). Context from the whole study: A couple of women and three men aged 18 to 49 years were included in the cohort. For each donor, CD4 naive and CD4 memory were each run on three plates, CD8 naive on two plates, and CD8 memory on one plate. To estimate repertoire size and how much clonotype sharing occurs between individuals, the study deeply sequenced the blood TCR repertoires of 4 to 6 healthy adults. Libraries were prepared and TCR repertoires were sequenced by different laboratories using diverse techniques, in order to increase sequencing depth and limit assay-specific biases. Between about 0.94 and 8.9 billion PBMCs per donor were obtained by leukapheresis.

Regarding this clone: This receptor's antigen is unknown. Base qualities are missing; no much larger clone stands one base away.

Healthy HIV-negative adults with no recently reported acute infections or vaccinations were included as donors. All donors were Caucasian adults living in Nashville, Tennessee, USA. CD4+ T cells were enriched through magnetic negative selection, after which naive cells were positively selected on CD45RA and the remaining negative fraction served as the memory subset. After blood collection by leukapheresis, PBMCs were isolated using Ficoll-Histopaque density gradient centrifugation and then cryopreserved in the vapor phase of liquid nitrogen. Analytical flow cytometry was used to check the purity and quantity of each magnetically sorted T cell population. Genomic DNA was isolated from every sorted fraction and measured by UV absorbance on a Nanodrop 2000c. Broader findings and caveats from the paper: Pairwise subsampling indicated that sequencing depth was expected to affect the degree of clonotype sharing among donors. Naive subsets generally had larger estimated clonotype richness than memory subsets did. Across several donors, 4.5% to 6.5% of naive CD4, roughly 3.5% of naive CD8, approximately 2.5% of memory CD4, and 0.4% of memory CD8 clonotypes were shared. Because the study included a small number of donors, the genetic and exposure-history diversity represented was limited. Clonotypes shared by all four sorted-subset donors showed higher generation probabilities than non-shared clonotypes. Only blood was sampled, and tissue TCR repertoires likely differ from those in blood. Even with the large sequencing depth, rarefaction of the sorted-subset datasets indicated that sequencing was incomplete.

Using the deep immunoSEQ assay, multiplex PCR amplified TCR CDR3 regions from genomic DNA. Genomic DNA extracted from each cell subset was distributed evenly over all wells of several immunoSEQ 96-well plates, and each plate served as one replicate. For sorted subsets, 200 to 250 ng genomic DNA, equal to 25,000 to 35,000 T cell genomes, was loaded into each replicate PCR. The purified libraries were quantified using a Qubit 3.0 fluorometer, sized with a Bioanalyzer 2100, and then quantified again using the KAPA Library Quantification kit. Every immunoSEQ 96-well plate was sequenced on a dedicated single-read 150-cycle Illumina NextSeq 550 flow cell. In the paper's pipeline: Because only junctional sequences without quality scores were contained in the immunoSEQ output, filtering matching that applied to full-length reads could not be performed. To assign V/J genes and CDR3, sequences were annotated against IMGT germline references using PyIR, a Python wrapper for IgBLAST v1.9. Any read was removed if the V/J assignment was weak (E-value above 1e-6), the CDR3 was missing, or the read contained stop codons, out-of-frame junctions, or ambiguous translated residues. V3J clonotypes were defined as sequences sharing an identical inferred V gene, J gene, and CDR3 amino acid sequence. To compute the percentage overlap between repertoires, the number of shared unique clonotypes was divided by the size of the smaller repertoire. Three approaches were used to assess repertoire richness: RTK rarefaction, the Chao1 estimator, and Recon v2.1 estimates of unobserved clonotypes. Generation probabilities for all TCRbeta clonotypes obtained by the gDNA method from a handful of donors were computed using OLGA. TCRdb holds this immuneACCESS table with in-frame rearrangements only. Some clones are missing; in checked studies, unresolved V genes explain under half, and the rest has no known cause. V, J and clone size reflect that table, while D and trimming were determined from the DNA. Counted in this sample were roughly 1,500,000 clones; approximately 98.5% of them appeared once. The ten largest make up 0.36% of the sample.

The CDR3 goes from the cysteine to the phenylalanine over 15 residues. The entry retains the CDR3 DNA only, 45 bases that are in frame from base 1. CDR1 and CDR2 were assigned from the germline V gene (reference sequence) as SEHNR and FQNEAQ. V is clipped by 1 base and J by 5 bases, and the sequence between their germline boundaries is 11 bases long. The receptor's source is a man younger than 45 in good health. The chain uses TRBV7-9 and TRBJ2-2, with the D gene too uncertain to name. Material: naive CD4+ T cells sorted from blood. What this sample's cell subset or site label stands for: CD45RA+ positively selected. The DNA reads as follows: TGTGCCAGCAGCTTAGACTTAATTCTGACCGGGGAGCTGTTTTTT. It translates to CASSLDLILTGELFF.